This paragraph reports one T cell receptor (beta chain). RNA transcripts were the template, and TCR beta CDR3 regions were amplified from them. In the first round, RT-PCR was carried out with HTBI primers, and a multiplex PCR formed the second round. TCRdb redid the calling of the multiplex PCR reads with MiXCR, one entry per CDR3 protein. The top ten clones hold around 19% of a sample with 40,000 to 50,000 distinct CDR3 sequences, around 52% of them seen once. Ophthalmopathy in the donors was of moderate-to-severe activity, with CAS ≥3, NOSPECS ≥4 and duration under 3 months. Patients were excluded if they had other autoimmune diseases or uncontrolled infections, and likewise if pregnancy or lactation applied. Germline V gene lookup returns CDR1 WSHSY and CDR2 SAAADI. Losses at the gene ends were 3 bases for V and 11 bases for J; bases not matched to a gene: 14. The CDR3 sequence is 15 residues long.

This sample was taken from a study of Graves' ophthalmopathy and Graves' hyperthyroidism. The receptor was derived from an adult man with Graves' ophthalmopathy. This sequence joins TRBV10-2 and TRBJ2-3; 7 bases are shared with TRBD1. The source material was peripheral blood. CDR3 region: CASSEGDSYYNEQYF. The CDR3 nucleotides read TGCGCCAGCAGTGAAGGGGACAGTTACTACAATGAGCAGTATTTT.